This T cell receptor (beta chain) is drawn from a study of T cells expressing NK-cell markers. Looking at the study overall: Sequencing of TCR beta repertoires drew on sorted CD3+CD56+NKG2C+, CD3+CD56+NKG2C- and CD3+CD56-NKG2C+ T cells.

TCRdb reworked the 5' RACE reads into one entry per CDR3 protein, no DNA. This repertoire includes 350,000 to 500,000 distinct CDR3 sequences. Germline V gives CDR1 DFQATT, CDR2 SNEGSKA (reference sequence). The CDR3 covers 15 residues. This sequence originates from a woman aged 18-70 years in good health. The chain links TRBV20-1 to TRBJ2-1; the TRBD1 assignment by TCRdb is unverifiable without DNA. Sequencing was carried out using blood T cells: a sorted CD56 or NKG2C T cell subset, CD4+ or CD8+ T cells, or bulk PBMC T cells (not recorded which). The CDR3 region is CSGTVRTGSYNEQFF.